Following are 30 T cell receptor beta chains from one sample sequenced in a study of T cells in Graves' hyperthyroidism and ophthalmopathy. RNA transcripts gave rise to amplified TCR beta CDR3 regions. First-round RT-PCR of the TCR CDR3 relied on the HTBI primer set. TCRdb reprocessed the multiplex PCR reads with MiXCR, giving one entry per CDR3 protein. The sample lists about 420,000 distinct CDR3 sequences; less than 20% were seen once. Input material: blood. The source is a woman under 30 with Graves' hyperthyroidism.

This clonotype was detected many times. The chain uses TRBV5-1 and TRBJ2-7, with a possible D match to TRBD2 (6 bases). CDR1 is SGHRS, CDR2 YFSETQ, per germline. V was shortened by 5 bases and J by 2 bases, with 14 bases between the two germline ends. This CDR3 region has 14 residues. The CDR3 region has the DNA TGCGCCAGCAGAGCGTGGGAGGCGGCCTACGAGCAGTACTTC. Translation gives CASRAWEAAYEQYF.

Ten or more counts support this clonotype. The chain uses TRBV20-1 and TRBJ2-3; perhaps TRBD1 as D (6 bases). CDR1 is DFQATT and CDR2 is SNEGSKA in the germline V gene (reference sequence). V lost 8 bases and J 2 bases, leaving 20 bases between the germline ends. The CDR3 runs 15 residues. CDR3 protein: CSTETGKGYTDTQYF. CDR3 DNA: TGCAGTACCGAAACAGGGAAGGGGTACACAGATACGCAGTATTTT.

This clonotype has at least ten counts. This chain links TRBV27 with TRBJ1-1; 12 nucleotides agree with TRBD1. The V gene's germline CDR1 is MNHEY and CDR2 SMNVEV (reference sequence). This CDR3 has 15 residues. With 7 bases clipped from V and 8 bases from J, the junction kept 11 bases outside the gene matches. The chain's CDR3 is CASILRDRGRREAFF. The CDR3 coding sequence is TGTGCCAGCATCCTCCGGGACAGGGGGCGCCGGGAAGCTTTCTTT.

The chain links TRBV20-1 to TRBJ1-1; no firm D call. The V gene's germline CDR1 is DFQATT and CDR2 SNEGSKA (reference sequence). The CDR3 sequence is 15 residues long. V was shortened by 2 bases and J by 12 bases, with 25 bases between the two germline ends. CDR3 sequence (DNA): TGCAGTGCTAGACCCACGGGGTACCCCCCGTGGATAACTTTCTTT. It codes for CSARPTGYPPWITFF.

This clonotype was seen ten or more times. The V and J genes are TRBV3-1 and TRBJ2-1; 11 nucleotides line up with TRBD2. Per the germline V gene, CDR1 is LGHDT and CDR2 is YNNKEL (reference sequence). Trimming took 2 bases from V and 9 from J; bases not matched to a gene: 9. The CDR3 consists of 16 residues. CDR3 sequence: CASSQIGTSGSSEQFF. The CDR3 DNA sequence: TGTGCCAGCAGCCAAATAGGAACTAGCGGGAGTAGTGAGCAGTTCTTC.

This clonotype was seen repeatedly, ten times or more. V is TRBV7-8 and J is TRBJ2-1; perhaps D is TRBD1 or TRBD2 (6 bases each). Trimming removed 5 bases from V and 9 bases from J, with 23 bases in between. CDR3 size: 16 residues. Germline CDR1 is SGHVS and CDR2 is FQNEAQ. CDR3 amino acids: CASSVPRDGGWVEQFF. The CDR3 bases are TGTGCCAGCAGCGTCCCCCGGGACGGGGGCTGGGTTGAGCAGTTCTTC.

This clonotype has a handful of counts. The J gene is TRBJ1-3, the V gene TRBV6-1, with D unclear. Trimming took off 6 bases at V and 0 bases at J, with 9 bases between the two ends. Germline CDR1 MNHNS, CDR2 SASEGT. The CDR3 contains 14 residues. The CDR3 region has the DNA TGTGCCAGCAGACCGGGGTCCTCTGGAAACACCATATATTTT. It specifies CASRPGSSGNTIYF.

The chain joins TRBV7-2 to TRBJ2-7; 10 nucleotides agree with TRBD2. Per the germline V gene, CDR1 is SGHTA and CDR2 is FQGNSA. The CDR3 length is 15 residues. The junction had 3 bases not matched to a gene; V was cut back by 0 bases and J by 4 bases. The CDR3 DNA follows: TGTGCCAGCAGCTTAGCCGGGACTAGCGATTACGAGCAGTACTTC. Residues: CASSLAGTSDYEQYF.

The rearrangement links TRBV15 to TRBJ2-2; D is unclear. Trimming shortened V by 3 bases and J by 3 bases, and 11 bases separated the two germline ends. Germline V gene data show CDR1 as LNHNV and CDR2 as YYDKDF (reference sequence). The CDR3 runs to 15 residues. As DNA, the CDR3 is TGTGCCACCAGCAGCGGTCGTTCGGACACCGGGGAGCTGTTTTTT. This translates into CATSSGRSDTGELFF. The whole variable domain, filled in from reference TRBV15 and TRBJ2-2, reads DAMVIQNPRYQVTQFGKPVTLSCSQTLNHNVMYWYQQKSSQAPKLLFHYYDKDFNNEADTPDNFQSRRPNTSFCFLDIRSPGLGDTAMYLCATSSGRSDTGELFFGEGSRLTVL.

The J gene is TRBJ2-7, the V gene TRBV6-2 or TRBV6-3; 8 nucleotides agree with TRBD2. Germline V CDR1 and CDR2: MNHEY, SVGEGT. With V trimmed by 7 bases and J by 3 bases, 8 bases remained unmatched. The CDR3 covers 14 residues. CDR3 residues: CASMVAGPSYEQYF. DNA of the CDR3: TGTGCCAGCATGGTAGCGGGACCCAGCTACGAGCAGTACTTC.

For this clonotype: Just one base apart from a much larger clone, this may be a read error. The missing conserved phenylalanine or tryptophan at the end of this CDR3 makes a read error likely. CDR3 sequence: CATSVRDHSYNEQFL. CDR3 nucleotide sequence: TGTGCCACCAGCGTCCGGGACCACTCCTACAATGAGCAGTTCCTC. The chain has TRBV15 and TRBJ2-1, with D perhaps assigned TRBD1 or TRBD2 (5 bases each). Germline V lookup: CDR1 LNHNV, CDR2 YYDKDF (reference sequence). The ends were cut back, 5 bases at V and 0 bases at J, with 11 bases in the middle. The CDR3 loop spans 15 amino acids.

The DNA of the CDR3 is TGTGCCAGCACCCCGACTAGCGGGATTCTCACCACCGGGGAGCTGTTTTTT. It yields the protein CASTPTSGILTTGELFF. V gene TRBV28 combines with J gene TRBJ2-2, with TRBD2 matching 11 bases. The V segment lost 7 bases and the J segment 4 bases; nucleotides outside the gene matches: 11. Germline CDR1 is MDHEN and CDR2 is SYDVKM. The CDR3 has 17 amino acids. Based on the CDR3 plus reference TRBV28 and TRBJ2-2, the full variable domain is DVKVTQSSRYLVKRTGEKVFLECVQDMDHENMFWYRQDPGLGLRLIYFSYDVKMKEKGDIPEGYSVSREKKERFSLILESASTNQTSMYLCASTPTSGILTTGELFFGEGSRLTVL.

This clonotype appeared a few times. CDR3 nucleotides: TGTGCCAGTAGTATCGGTGTTGGGAACACTGAAGCTTTCTTT. Translating it yields CASSIGVGNTEAFF. The V call is TRBV19, the J call TRBJ1-1; D remains unclear. V lost 3 bases, J lost 1 base, and 9 bases lay in between. Germline V gives CDR1 LNHDA, CDR2 SQIVND (reference sequence). This CDR3 spans 14 amino acids.

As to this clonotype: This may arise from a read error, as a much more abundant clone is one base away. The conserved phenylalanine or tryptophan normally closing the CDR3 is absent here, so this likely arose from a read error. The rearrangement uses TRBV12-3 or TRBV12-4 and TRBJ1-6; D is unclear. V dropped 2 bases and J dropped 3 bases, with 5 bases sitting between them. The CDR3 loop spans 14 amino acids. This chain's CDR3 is CASSLSDYNSPLHL. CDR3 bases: TGTGCCAGCAGTTTAAGTGACTATAATTCACCCCTCCACCTT.

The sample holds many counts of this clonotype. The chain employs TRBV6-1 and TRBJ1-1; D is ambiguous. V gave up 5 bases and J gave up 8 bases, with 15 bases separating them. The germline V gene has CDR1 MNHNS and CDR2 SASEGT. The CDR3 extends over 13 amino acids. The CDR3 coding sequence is TGTGCCAGCAGTTATTTTCGTCAGACCGAAGCTTTCTTT. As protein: CASSYFRQTEAFF.

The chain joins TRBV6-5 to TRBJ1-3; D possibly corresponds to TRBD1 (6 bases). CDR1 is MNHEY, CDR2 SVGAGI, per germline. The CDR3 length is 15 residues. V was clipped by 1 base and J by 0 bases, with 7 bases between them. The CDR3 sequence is CASSYWGPSGNTIYF. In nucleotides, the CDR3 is TGTGCCAGCAGTTACTGGGGGCCCTCTGGAAACACCATATATTTT.

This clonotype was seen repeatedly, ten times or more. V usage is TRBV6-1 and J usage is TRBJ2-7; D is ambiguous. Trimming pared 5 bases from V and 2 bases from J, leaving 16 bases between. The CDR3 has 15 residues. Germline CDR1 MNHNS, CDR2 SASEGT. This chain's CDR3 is CASSPSAIRPYEQYF. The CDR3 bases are TGTGCCAGCAGTCCCTCAGCGATACGGCCCTACGAGCAGTACTTC.

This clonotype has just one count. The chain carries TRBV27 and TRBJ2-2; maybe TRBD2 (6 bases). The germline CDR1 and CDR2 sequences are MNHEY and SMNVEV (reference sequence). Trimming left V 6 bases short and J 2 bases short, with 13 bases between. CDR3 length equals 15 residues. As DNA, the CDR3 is TGTGCCAGCAGCGCGGACTATATTAACACCGGGGAGCTGTTTTTT. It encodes CASSADYINTGELFF.

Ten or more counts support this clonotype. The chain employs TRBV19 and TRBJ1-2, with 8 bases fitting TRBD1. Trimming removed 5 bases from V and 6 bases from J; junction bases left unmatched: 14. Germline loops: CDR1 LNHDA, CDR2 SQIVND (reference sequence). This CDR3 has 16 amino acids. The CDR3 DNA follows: TGTGCCAGTAGTCCGACCGTGACAGGGGTTGCGGATGGCTACACCTTC. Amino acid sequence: CASSPTVTGVADGYTF.

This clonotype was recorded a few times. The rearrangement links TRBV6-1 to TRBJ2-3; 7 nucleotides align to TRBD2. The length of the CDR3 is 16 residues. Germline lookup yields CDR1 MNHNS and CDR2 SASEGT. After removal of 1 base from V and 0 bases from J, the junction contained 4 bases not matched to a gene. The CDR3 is CASSEVPSGSTDTQYF. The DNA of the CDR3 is TGTGCCAGCAGTGAAGTTCCTAGCGGTAGCACAGATACGCAGTATTTT.

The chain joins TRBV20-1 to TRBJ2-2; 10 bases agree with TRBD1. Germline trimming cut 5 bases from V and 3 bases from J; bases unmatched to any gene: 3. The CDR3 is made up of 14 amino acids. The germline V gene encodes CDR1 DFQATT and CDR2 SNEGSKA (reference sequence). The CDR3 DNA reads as TGCAGTGCTGACAGGGGGCGGGACACCGGGGAGCTGTTTTTT. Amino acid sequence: CSADRGRDTGELFF.

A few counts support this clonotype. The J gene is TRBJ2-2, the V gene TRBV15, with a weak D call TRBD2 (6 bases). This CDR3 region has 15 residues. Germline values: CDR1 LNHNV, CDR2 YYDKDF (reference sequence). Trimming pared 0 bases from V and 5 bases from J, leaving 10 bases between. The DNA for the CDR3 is TGTGCCACCAGCAGAGACAGGGAGGCGACCGGGGAGCTGTTTTTT. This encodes CATSRDREATGELFF.

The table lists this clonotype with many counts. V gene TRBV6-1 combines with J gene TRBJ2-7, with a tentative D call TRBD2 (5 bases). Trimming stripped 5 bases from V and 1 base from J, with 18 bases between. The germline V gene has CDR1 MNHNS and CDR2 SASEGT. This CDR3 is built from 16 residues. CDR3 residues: CASSSNARAYSYEQYF. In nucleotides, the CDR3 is TGTGCCAGCAGTAGTAACGCGAGGGCGTATTCCTACGAGCAGTACTTC.

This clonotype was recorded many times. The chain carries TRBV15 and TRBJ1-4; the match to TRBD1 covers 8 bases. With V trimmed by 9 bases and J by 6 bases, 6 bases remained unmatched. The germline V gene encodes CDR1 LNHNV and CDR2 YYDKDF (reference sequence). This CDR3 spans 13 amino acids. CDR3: CATTRGRDEKLFF. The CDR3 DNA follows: TGTGCCACAACCAGGGGGCGCGATGAAAAACTGTTTTTT. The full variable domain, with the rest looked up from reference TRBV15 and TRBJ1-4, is DAMVIQNPRYQVTQFGKPVTLSCSQTLNHNVMYWYQQKSSQAPKLLFHYYDKDFNNEADTPDNFQSRRPNTSFCFLDIRSPGLGDTAMYLCATTRGRDEKLFFGSGTQLSVL.

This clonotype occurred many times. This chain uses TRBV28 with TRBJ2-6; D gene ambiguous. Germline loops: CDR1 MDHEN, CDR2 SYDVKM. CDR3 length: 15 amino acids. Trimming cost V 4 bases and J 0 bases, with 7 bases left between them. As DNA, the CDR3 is TGTGCCAGCAGTTCTTCAGGCTCTGGGGCCAACGTCCTGACTTTC. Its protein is CASSSSGSGANVLTF. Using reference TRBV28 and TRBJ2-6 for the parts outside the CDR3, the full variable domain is DVKVTQSSRYLVKRTGEKVFLECVQDMDHENMFWYRQDPGLGLRLIYFSYDVKMKEKGDIPEGYSVSREKKERFSLILESASTNQTSMYLCASSSSGSGANVLTFGAGSRLTVL.

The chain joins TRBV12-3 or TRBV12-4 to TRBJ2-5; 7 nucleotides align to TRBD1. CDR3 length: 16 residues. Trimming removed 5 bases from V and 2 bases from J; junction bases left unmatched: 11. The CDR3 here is CASSPRTGVLQETQYF. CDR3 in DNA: TGTGCCAGCAGTCCCCGGACAGGAGTCTTACAAGAGACCCAGTACTTC.

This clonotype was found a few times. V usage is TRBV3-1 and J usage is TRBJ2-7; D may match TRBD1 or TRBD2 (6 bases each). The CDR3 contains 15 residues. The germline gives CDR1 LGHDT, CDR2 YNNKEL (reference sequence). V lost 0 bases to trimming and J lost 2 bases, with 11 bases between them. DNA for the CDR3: TGTGCCAGCAGCCAAGAGACGGGGGCACCCTACGAGCAGTACTTC. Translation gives CASSQETGAPYEQYF.

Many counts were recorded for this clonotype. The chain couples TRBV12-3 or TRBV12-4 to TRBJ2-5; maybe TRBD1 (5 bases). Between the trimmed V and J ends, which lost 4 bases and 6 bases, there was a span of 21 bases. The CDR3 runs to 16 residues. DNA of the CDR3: TGTGCCAGCAGTTCCTACAAAAGGGGCGCATTGAAGACCCAGTACTTC. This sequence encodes CASSSYKRGALKTQYF.

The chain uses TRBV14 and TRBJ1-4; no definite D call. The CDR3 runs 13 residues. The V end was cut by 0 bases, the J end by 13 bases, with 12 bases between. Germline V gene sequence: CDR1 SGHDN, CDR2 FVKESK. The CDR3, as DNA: TGTGCCAGCAGCCAAGATGTGGGGTTTGGACTGTTTTTT. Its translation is CASSQDVGFGLFF.

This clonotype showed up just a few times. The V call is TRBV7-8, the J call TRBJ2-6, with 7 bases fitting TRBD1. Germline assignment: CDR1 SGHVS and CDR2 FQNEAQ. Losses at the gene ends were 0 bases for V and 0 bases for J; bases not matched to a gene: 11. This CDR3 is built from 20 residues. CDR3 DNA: TGTGCCAGCAGCTTAGCCGTCCGGACAGGAAAGTTCTCTGGGGCCAACGTCCTGACTTTC. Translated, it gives CASSLAVRTGKFSGANVLTF. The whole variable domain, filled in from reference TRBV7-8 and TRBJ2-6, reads GAGVSQSPRYKVAKRGQDVALRCDPISGHVSLFWYQQALGQGPEFLTYFQNEAQLDKSGLPSDRFFAERPEGSVSTLKIQRTQQEDSAVYLCASSLAVRTGKFSGANVLTFGAGSRLTVL.